The 7 T cell receptor beta chains in this list originate from one sample, sequenced in a study of blood T cell repertoires in COVID-19. Produced via immunoSEQ multiplex PCR; TCRdb's table is partial and in-frame only. The sample has about 63,000 clones; nearly 95% are singletons. Sequencing used peripheral blood. Receptor source: a man in his forties or fifties with active COVID-19.

Concerning this clone: Other nucleotide sequences in the sample specify the same CDR3. The J gene is TRBJ1-2, the V gene TRBV4-2; tentatively, D is TRBD1 (6 bases). The CDR3 totals 18 residues. With 1 base removed from V and 0 bases from J, the gap between germline ends came to 18 bases. Germline V gene data show CDR1 as LGHNA and CDR2 as YNFKEQ. The CDR3 coding sequence is TGTGCCAGCAGCCAAGTAGGGGGTTACCCCTCTTCTAACTATGGCTACACCTTC. Its protein is CASSQVGGYPSSNYGYTF.

The chain links TRBV5-5 to TRBJ1-6; the D gene is possibly TRBD1 (6 bases). Per germline, CDR1 SGHKS and CDR2 YYEKEE (reference sequence). The V end was cut by 3 bases, the J end by 3 bases, with 10 bases between. This CDR3 contains 15 residues. This chain's CDR3 is CASSWDNIYNSPLHF. Here the CDR3 DNA reads TGTGCCAGCAGCTGGGACAACATCTATAATTCACCCCTCCACTTT.

This clone turned up a few times. The J gene is TRBJ1-2, the V gene TRBV28; D might be TRBD1 (5 bases). The length of the CDR3 is 19 residues. V lost 5 bases and J lost 6, with 31 bases in between. Germline CDR1 reads MDHEN; CDR2 reads SYDVKM. The CDR3 loop is CASSQFRGWGTALINGYTF. In DNA, the CDR3 is TGTGCCAGCAGTCAGTTTCGGGGGTGGGGGACCGCCTTAATCAATGGCTACACCTTC.

This rearrangement joins TRBV6-2 or TRBV6-3 to TRBJ1-2; no firm D call. The germline CDR1 and CDR2 sequences are MNHEY and SVGEGT. V dropped 0 bases and J dropped 0 bases, with 14 bases sitting between them. The CDR3 sequence is 17 residues long. Here the CDR3 reads CASSYSVAFEPNYGYTF. In DNA form, the CDR3 reads TGTGCCAGCAGTTACTCGGTTGCGTTCGAACCTAACTATGGCTACACCTTC.

The rearrangement joins TRBV3-1 (or the pseudogene TRBV3-2) to TRBJ2-1; D uncertain. The germline V gene encodes CDR1 LGHDT and CDR2 YNNKEL (reference sequence). This CDR3 has 13 residues. The V end lost 2 bases, the J end lost 6 bases, and 8 bases lay between the germline ends. CDR3 sequence (DNA): TGTGCCAGCAGCCAATACCCCAGCAATGAGCAGTTCTTC. Translated: CASSQYPSNEQFF.

The chain employs TRBV28 and TRBJ2-7; D is ambiguous. V was clipped by 1 base and J by 3 bases, with 7 bases between them. The germline gives CDR1 MDHEN, CDR2 SYDVKM. This CDR3 is built from 13 residues. DNA for the CDR3: TGTGCCAGCAGTTTATCCAACAGCTACGAGCAGTACTTC. Translated: CASSLSNSYEQYF.

The chain recombines TRBV3-1 (or the pseudogene TRBV3-2) with TRBJ2-1, with 10 bases aligning to TRBD2. V dropped 2 bases and J dropped 9; count of bases not matched to a gene: 13. Germline-derived CDR1 and CDR2 are LGHDT and YNNKEL (reference sequence). The CDR3 is made up of 17 amino acids. CDR3 residues: CASSQRTGTSVNVEQFF. The CDR3 nucleotides are TGTGCCAGCAGCCAAAGAACCGGGACTAGCGTGAATGTTGAGCAGTTCTTC.